This is a list of T cell receptor beta chains from one sample in a study of CD8+ T cells in alopecia areata. TCRdb keeps only in-frame clones here, not all; method: immunoSEQ multiplex PCR. The sample carries about 64,000 clones, around 44% recorded once. The source material was NKG2D-low CD8+ T cells sorted from blood. These receptors all come from a human donor with alopecia areata. The conserved cysteine and the conserved F or W are not part of the CDR3 here.

>TRBV29-1
SVEGLIGQGYEQY
>TRBV7-9
ASSLLGREAF
>TRBV30
AWRSSSYLYEQY
>TRBV18
ASSFPGRYEQY
>TRBV29-1
SVEAPWGETQY
>TRBV11-2
ASSFQGGQGRRYEQY
>TRBV5-1
ASSSPSSYEQY
>TRBV11-2
AVGGTEAF
>TRBV28
ASSPSPVPQETQY
>TRBV7-2
ASSATSGFTDTQY
>TRBV2
ASPGLAGGSSYNEQF
>TRBV19
ASSSGGPNEQF
>TRBV19
ASSTGDNTDTQY
>TRBV23-1
ASSRAHRGLQY
>TRBV4-1
ASSHTPFVRQF
>TRBV15
ATSRDRAGGYEQY
>TRBV15
ATSRNRGNTDTQY
>TRBV4-2
ASSQDPGGPYNEQF
>TRBV7-9
ASSLALSRDYGYT
>TRBV5-6
ASSWGQGARPQH
>TRBV28
ASRDRNDYGYT
>TRBV7-2
ASSLTSGGASSTDTQY
>TRBV7-2
ASSPTRARNEQF
>TRBV29-1
SVILGAALNTEAF
>TRBV29-1
SVGLKWDKRNYGYT
>TRBV7-9
ASSSPRVSSEQY
>TRBV7-2
ASSPVGVGTEAF
>TRBV27
ASSPGAGNEQF
>TRBV18
ASSSRDYAYNEQF
>TRBV29-1
SVEDSEQINEKLF
>TRBV5-1
ASGGRADGEQF
>TRBV29-1
SVEQDSPYEQY
>TRBV7-9
ASRAGNTEAF
>TRBV29-1
SVEYRGVRDTQY
>TRBV10-1
ASHATNEKLF
>TRBV4-3
ASSQDFAGADQPQH
>TRBV27
ASSLAGGRPDTQY
>TRBV29-1
STGGRQGQGYGYT
>TRBV7-9
ASSPTTGTGVTQY
>TRBV29-1
SVSSFTDTQY
>TRBV7-2
ASSILAGGPNEQF
>TRBV7-2
ASSFRDRSNEQF
>TRBV9
ASSASGKLDEQY
>TRBV7-9
ASSHPGHEQY
>TRBV29-1
SVTGTGYGTDTQY
>TRBV5-6
ASTHTASVYEQY
>TRBV4-1
ASSPRGDSESYGYT
>TRBV28
ASSVDRYSYNEQF